This T cell receptor (beta chain) was recorded in a study of beta chain features in type 1 diabetes. Study-wide points: VDJ junctions from type 1 diabetes patients carried fewer insertions and larger deletions. The naive, central memory and Treg TCRB repertoires of patients appeared to be more similar to one another than those of healthy donors. Although PCR might favor shorter templates, it would do so equally in patients and controls.

CDR1 is MDHEN and CDR2 is SYDVKM in the germline V gene. The CDR3 runs 10 residues. The V end lost 5 bases, the J end lost 9 bases, and 8 bases lay between the germline ends. On this clone itself: The antigen remains undetermined.

The study reverse transcribed the entire isolated RNA, so it sequenced expressed TCRB transcripts. Clones were read by immunoSEQ multiplex PCR, and TCRdb kept only the in-frame ones, dropping some. Of about 150,000 clones in the sample, more than 9.5% were seen once. The specimen sequenced was central memory CD4+ T cells from blood. The receptor comes from a man younger than 35 in good health. This rearrangement joins TRBV28 to TRBJ2-7; D is unresolved. The CDR3 protein is CASSRNGQYF. The CDR3 DNA sequence: TGTGCCAGCAGTCGGAACGGGCAGTACTTC.